This T cell receptor (beta chain) originates from a study of cytomegalovirus exposure and HLA in healthy donors. Study in general: Earlier results showed approximately 120 million unique TCR beta sequences derived from approximately 170 million T cells.

Germline lookup yields CDR1 SGDLS and CDR2 YYNGEE. The V and J ends lost 4 bases and 2 bases, in that order; junction bases with no gene match: 9. The CDR3 consists of 16 residues. With 60 Vbeta and 13 Jbeta primers, the PCR was carried out. The protocol was immunoSEQ multiplex PCR, while the TCRdb copy is restricted to in-frame clones and leaves out a portion. The sample lists more than 150,000 clones; over 70% were seen once. This clone was detected a few times. This chain uses TRBV9 with TRBJ2-3; TRBD2 agrees at 8 bases. This receptor was identified in a woman younger than 45 in good health and CMV-seronegative. The sample was PBMCs. In DNA, the CDR3 is TGTGCCAGCAGCTTAGGGAGCGGGAGCTACACAGATACGCAGTATTTT. The encoded protein is CASSLGSGSYTDTQYF.